Below, one T cell receptor beta chain is given with its context. This sample was taken from a study of OX40 agonist ivuxolimab in advanced cancers. Study information: Past anti-PD-1, anti-PD-L1 or anti-CTLA-4 therapy was accepted, and 30% to 45% had received some.

V shed 3 bases and J 2 bases; nucleotides not matched to a gene: 6. Germline V gives CDR1 LGHNA, CDR2 YSLEER. This CDR3 has 15 amino acids. The method was immunoSEQ multiplex PCR; TCRdb's version includes in-frame clones alone and lacks a portion of them. The table lists around 25,000 clones, 75% to 90% of them singletons. The input for sequencing was CD4+ or CD8+ T cells sorted from blood, taken in a trial of the OX40 agonist ivuxolimab. The source of this sequence is an adult with an advanced solid tumor such as melanoma, head and neck, liver or kidney cancer. This chain connects TRBV4-3 to TRBJ1-2, with TRBD1 matching 7 bases. The DNA of the CDR3 is TGCGCCAGCAGCCAGTGGGACAGCACAAACTATGGCTACACCTTC. It is translated as CASSQWDSTNYGYTF.